The entry below gives a single T cell receptor (beta chain) sequence along with its context. What it binds is not known. This sample stems from a study of persistence of HIV-infected CD4 T cells. The stimulus was an HIV-1 Gag 15-mer peptide pool, 0.85 to 1 ug/peptide/mL. CD40L/CD69 double-negative CD45RO-high memory CD4+ T cells were collected. CD4+ T cell counts exceeded 400 cells/uL; CMV serology was positive. Study-level points and caveats: TCRbeta richness was lower in CMV- and Gag-responding cells than in anti-CD3/anti-CD28-responding cells. Degenerate expanded CDR3beta sequences were enriched among CMV- and Gag-responding cells.

CDR3 length: 13 residues. The trim removed 6 bases at V and 1 base at J, leaving 3 bases unmatched. Germline CDR1 and CDR2: SNHLY and FYNNEI. This was the immunoSEQ version 4 assay in survey mode. Sequencing used immunoSEQ multiplex PCR; TCRdb keeps in-frame clones, though not all of them. The repertoire holds around 30,000 clones, with 82% as singletons. The source material was CD4+ T cells sorted from PBMCs after roughly 18-hour stimulation, sampled from a patient who received antiretroviral therapy. The sequence was collected from an adult woman with HIV who was CMV-seropositive. The rearrangement joins TRBV2 to TRBJ2-7; 7 nucleotides align to TRBD1. Here the CDR3 DNA reads TGTGCCAGCAGGTCGGGACAGTCCTACGAGCAGTACTTC. Its protein is CASRSGQSYEQYF.